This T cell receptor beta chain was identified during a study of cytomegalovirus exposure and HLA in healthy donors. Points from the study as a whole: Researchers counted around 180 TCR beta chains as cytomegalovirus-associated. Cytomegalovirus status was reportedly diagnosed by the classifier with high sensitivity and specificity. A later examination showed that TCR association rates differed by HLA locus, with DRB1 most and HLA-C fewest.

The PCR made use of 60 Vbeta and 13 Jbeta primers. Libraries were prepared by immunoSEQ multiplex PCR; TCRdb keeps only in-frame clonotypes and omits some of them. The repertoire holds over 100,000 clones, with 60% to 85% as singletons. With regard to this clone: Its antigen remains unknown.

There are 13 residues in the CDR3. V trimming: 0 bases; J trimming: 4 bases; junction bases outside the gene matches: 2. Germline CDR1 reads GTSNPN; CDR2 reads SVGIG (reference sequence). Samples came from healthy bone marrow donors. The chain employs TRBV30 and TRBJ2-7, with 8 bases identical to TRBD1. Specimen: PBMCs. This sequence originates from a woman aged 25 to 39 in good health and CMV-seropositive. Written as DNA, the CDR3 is TGTGCCTGGAGTGTTGGACAGGGTTACGAGCAGTACTTC. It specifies CAWSVGQGYEQYF.